Included here is one T cell receptor beta chain sequence, with context. As yet, its antigen is unknown. The validation cohort, a group of 130 or so subjects, included the donors and was separate from the roughly 600-subject first cohort. The data belong to a study of cytomegalovirus exposure and HLA in healthy donors. Study-wide background: The roughly 130 validation repertoires used the same platform as the 650 to 850 first-cohort repertoires (as reported by a later analysis). Study-level findings and limits: According to the study, roughly 160 TCR beta chains were cytomegalovirus-associated.

Measured with immunoSEQ multiplex PCR; TCRdb has only the in-frame clones, and not every one. The data contain about 330,000 clones, 75% to 90% of them singletons. V gave up 1 base and J gave up 3 bases; unmatched junction bases: 2. CDR3 length: 15 residues. The germline V gene encodes CDR1 LNHDA and CDR2 SQIVND (reference sequence). The sequencing input was PBMCs. The sequence was obtained from a woman aged 25 to 45 in good health and CMV-seropositive. This chain links TRBV19 with TRBJ2-1; the match to TRBD1 covers 8 bases. The DNA for the CDR3 is TGTGCCAGTAGTATAGGGACAGGGAACTACAATGAGCAGTTCTTC. It encodes CASSIGTGNYNEQFF.